The 5 T cell receptor beta chains in this list originate from one sample, sequenced in a study of cytomegalovirus exposure and HLA in healthy donors. Researchers ran the PCR with 60 Vbeta and 13 Jbeta primers. TCRdb's copy holds only in-frame clones and misses some; the assay was immunoSEQ multiplex PCR. The sample has fewer than 200,000 clones, roughly four fifths seen once. What was sequenced was PBMCs. The receptor source for this set is a man between 18 and 35 years old in good health and CMV-seronegative.

The chain carries TRBV11-3 and TRBJ2-7; a possible D gene is TRBD1 (7 bases). The CDR3 contains 14 residues. Germline V gives CDR1 SGHNT, CDR2 YENEEA. Between the trimmed V and J ends, which lost 4 bases and 2 bases, there was a span of 12 bases. The CDR3 loop reads CASSSGDSAYEQYF. In DNA form, the CDR3 reads TGTGCCAGCAGCTCGGGGGACAGTGCCTACGAGCAGTACTTC. Variable domain in full (rest from reference TRBV11-3 and TRBJ2-7): EAGVVQSPRYKIIEKKQPVAFWCNPISGHNTLYWYLQNLGQGPELLIRYENEEAVDDSQLPKDRFSAERLKGVDSTLKIQPAELGDSAVYLCASSSGDSAYEQYFGPGTRLTVT.

The count of this clone is one. V and J are TRBV28 and TRBJ1-2; TRBD1 aligns across 10 bases. The CDR3 consists of 14 residues. From germline, CDR1 is MDHEN and CDR2 SYDVKM. V was pared by 8 bases and J by 7 bases, with 10 bases of the junction left unmatched. This chain's CDR3 is CASHSGQGYFGYTF. CDR3 sequence (DNA): TGTGCCAGCCATTCGGGACAGGGGTATTTTGGCTACACCTTC.

The chain uses TRBV25-1 and TRBJ2-5; TRBD2 aligns across 10 bases. Germline CDR1 and CDR2: MGHDK and SYGVNS. The V and J ends lost 8 bases and 1 base, in that order; junction bases with no gene match: 1. This CDR3 is 13 amino acids long. The CDR3: CASGTSVQETQYF. The CDR3 nucleotides read TGTGCCAGCGGGACTAGCGTCCAAGAGACCCAGTACTTC.

The chain links TRBV30 to TRBJ2-1; a weak D match, TRBD1 (7 bases). This CDR3 is 14 amino acids long. The germline V and J ends were trimmed by 2 bases and 8 bases, with 16 bases remaining between them. Germline V gene sequence: CDR1 GTSNPN, CDR2 SVGIG (reference sequence). This CDR3 reads CAWSIQGGSHEQFF. The CDR3 DNA reads TGTGCCTGGAGTATCCAGGGGGGCTCCCATGAGCAGTTCTTC.

A note on this clone: Given the absence of the conserved phenylalanine or tryptophan at the CDR3 end, a read error is likely. It is unclear where the CDR3 begins or ends on the DNA, so no DNA is shown, and the CDR3 is as TCRdb lists it. The J gene is TRBJ2-4, the V gene TRBV1; TRBD2, the table's D call, lacks a check against the DNA. TRBV1 is classified as a pseudogene. Including both end residues, the CDR3 is 9 amino acids long. The CDR3 is CTSSQGLLV.